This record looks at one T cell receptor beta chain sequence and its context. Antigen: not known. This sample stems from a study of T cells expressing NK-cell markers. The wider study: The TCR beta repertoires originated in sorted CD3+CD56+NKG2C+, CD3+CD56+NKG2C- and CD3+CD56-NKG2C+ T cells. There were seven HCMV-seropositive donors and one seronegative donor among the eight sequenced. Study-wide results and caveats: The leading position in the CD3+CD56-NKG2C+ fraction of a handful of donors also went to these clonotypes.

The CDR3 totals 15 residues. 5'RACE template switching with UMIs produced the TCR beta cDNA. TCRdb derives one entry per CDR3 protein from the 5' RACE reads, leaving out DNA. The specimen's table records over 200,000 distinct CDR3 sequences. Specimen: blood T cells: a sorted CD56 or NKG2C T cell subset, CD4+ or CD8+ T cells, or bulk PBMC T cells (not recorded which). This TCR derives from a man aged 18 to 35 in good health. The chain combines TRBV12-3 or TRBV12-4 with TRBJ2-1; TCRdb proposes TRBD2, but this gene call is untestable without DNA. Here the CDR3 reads CASSLGLAGVDEQFF.